This TCR beta chain originates from a study of blood T cell repertoires in COVID-19. Across the whole study: Samples representing acute and convalescent COVID-19 were sourced from the United States, Italy and Spain.

Trimming shortened V by 2 bases and J by 13 bases, and 15 bases separated the two germline ends. The CDR3 loop spans 12 amino acids. Germline assignment: CDR1 LGHDT and CDR2 YNNKEL (reference sequence). Produced via immunoSEQ multiplex PCR; TCRdb's table is partial and in-frame only. The sample shows a few hundred thousand clones, 75% to 90% of them seen only once. This sequence was found in a human donor in a cohort sampled during active COVID-19. V and J are TRBV3-1 (or the pseudogene TRBV3-2) and TRBJ2-7; a possible D gene is TRBD2 (5 bases). Specimen: peripheral blood. CDR3 region: CASSQTTTGIYF. CDR3 nucleotide sequence: TGTGCCAGCAGCCAAACAACTACCGGGATTTACTTC.